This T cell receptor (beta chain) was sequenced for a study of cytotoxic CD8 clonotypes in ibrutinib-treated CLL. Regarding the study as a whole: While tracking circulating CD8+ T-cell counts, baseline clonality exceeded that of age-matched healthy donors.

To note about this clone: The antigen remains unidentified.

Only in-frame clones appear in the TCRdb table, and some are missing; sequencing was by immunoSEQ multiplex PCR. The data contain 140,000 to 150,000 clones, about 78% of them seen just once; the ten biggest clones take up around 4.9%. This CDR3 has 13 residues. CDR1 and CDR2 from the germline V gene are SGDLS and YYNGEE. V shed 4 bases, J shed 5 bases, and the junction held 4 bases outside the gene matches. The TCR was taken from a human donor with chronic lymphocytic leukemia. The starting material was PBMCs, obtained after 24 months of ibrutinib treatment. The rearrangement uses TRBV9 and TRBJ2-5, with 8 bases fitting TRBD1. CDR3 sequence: CASSTRDRETQYF. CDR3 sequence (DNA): TGTGCCAGCAGCACCCGGGACAGGGAGACCCAGTACTTC. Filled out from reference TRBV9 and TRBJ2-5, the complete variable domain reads DSGVTQTPKHLITATGQRVTLRCSPRSGDLSVYWYQQSLDQGLQFLIQYYNGEERAKGNILERFSAQQFPDLHSELNLSSLELGDSALYFCASSTRDRETQYFGPGTRLLVL.